Listed here are 11 T cell receptor beta chains from one sample, sequenced in a study of cytomegalovirus exposure and HLA in healthy donors. The PCR employed 60 Vbeta primers together with 13 Jbeta primers. Produced via immunoSEQ multiplex PCR; TCRdb's table is partial and in-frame only. The sample yields over 150,000 clones, about three quarters seen once. The sequenced material came from PBMCs. All receptors come from a woman aged 40-49 years in good health and CMV-seronegative.

V gene TRBV6-5 combines with J gene TRBJ2-7; D unclear. Germline V gene sequence: CDR1 MNHEY, CDR2 SVGAGI. The CDR3 consists of 14 residues. V was shortened by 0 bases and J by 4 bases, with 10 bases between the two germline ends. The CDR3: CASSYSRVKYEQYF. The DNA of the CDR3 is TGTGCCAGCAGTTACTCTCGGGTCAAGTACGAGCAGTACTTC.

This chain joins TRBV5-1 and TRBJ1-1; 8 nucleotides match TRBD1. Looked up from germline, CDR1 is SGHRS and CDR2 is YFSETQ. With V trimmed by 2 bases and J by 0 bases, 9 bases remained unmatched. This CDR3 is built from 17 residues. The CDR3, as DNA: TGCGCCAGCAGCTTTGTATCCGGGACAGGAATGAACACTGAAGCTTTCTTT. Translation gives CASSFVSGTGMNTEAFF.

The gene calls are TRBV5-4 and TRBJ2-5; 7 bases line up with TRBD1. Germline V gene data show CDR1 as SGHNT and CDR2 as YYREEE (reference sequence). The V and J ends lost 5 bases and 5 bases, in that order; junction bases with no gene match: 9. CDR3 length: 14 amino acids. CDR3 sequence (DNA): TGTGCCAGCAGTTTAGGGGGCGCGGAGGAGACCCAGTACTTC. Protein sequence: CASSLGGAEETQYF.

CDR3 sequence reads: CASSVPQGSDSPLHF. The CDR3 region has the DNA TGTGCCAGTAGTGTACCACAGGGGTCGGATTCACCCCTCCACTTT. V gene TRBV19 combines with J gene TRBJ1-6; TRBD1 matches 7 bases. With V trimmed by 5 bases and J by 8 bases, 9 bases remained unmatched. CDR1 LNHDA and CDR2 SQIVND come from the germline V gene (reference sequence). The length of the CDR3 is 15 residues.

The chain links TRBV15 to TRBJ2-7; D call uncertain. This CDR3 spans 14 amino acids. The germline CDR1 and CDR2 sequences are LNHNV and YYDKDF (reference sequence). Trimming took 5 bases from V and 3 from J, leaving 14 bases between them. For the CDR3, the DNA is TGTGCCACCAGCCCCCGGGTGGTCGACTACGAGCAGTACTTC. It translates to CATSPRVVDYEQYF.

On this clone itself: Other DNA sequences within the sample encode an identical CDR3. V and J are TRBV5-1 and TRBJ2-2, with 7 nucleotides matching TRBD1. J lost 3 bases, V lost 0 bases, and 5 bases had no gene match. CDR3 length: 16 residues. From germline, CDR1 is SGHRS and CDR2 YFSETQ. CDR3 protein: CASSLGDREDTGELFF. The CDR3 DNA sequence: TGCGCCAGCAGCTTGGGCGACAGGGAAGACACCGGGGAGCTGTTTTTT.

This chain uses TRBV11-3 with TRBJ2-7, with a weak D call TRBD2 (6 bases). The CDR3 is 17 amino acids. The germline V and J ends were trimmed by 5 bases and 3 bases, with 23 bases remaining between them. Germline CDR1 and CDR2: SGHNT and YENEEA. DNA for the CDR3: TGTGCCAGCAGCCCCGACGGTGGGGCTAGCGTTGACTACGAGCAGTACTTC. Its protein is CASSPDGGASVDYEQYF.

A few counts support this clone. This chain links TRBV4-2 with TRBJ2-3; tentatively, D is TRBD1 (6 bases). CDR1 and CDR2 from the germline V gene are LGHNA and YNFKEQ. The CDR3 extends over 14 amino acids. V lost 4 bases and J 4 bases, leaving 12 bases between the germline ends. The CDR3 reads CASSPGVTADTQYF. In DNA form, the CDR3 reads TGTGCCAGCAGCCCAGGGGTCACTGCAGATACGCAGTATTTT.

The chain is built from TRBV4-2 and TRBJ2-1; 8 bases align to TRBD1. The CDR3 runs to 16 residues. Trimming at V came to 4 bases and at J to 7 bases, leaving 12 bases not matched to a gene. Germline V CDR1 and CDR2: LGHNA, YNFKEQ. The chain's CDR3 is CASSREDRAEGNEQFF. The DNA of the CDR3 is TGTGCCAGCAGCCGGGAGGACAGGGCGGAAGGGAATGAGCAGTTCTTC.

V and J are TRBV9 and TRBJ2-1; 8 nucleotides match TRBD2. CDR3 length: 16 amino acids. The germline V gene encodes CDR1 SGDLS and CDR2 YYNGEE. Trimming cost V 4 bases and J 2 bases; bases outside gene matches: 8. CDR3 protein: CASSPRLASTYNEQFF. The CDR3 nucleotides are TGTGCCAGCAGCCCACGACTAGCGTCAACCTACAATGAGCAGTTCTTC.

V and J are TRBV5-1 and TRBJ1-6, with 7 positions matching TRBD1. Germline V gives CDR1 SGHRS, CDR2 YFSETQ. This CDR3 contains 16 residues. V lost 0 bases, J lost 8 bases, and 8 bases stayed unmatched. CDR3 loop: CASSLGPGQIYSPLHF. Here the CDR3 DNA reads TGCGCCAGCAGCTTGGGACCGGGACAGATTTATTCACCCCTCCACTTT.